This entry concerns a single TCR beta chain. Its antigen remains unknown. The sample belongs to a study of cytomegalovirus exposure and HLA in healthy donors. Study findings and constraints: Some TCR beta chains (over 150 of them) were listed as cytomegalovirus-associated.

Primers for the PCR totalled 60 Vbeta and 13 Jbeta. Clones were sequenced by immunoSEQ multiplex PCR, and TCRdb holds only the in-frame ones, with some missing. The sample has around 130,000 clones; roughly 70% are singletons. Germline CDR1 MNHNS, CDR2 SASEGT. The CDR3 is made up of 14 amino acids. Trimming stripped 3 bases from V and 1 base from J, with 7 bases between. The source material was PBMCs. The receptor comes from a woman between 40 and 55 years old in good health and CMV-seropositive. The J gene is TRBJ1-3, the V gene TRBV6-1, with D possibly matching TRBD1 (5 bases). CDR3 amino acids: CASSDSGSGNTIYF. The CDR3 bases are TGTGCCAGCAGTGACTCAGGGTCTGGAAACACCATATATTTT.